This T cell receptor beta chain is drawn from a study of T cells expressing NK-cell markers. Study as a whole: Sorted CD3+CD56-NKG2C+, CD3+CD56+NKG2C- and CD3+CD56+NKG2C+ T cells were the source of the TCR beta repertoires.

TCRdb reprocessed the 5' RACE reads; each CDR3 protein has one entry and no DNA is given. The sample table sets out some 450,000 distinct CDR3 sequences. The CDR3 has 14 amino acids. Germline values: CDR1 SEHNR, CDR2 FQNEAQ (reference sequence). The sample was blood T cells: a sorted CD56 or NKG2C T cell subset, CD4+ or CD8+ T cells, or bulk PBMC T cells (not recorded which). This clonotype originated in a woman aged 18 to 75 in good health. The chain uses TRBV7-9 and TRBJ2-1; TCRdb proposes TRBD1, but this gene call is untestable without DNA. CDR3 sequence: CASSLSMGGIEQFF. The entire variable domain, with the rest obtained from reference TRBV7-9 and TRBJ2-1, is as follows: DTGVSQNPRHKITKRGQNVTFRCDPISEHNRLYWYRQTLGQGPEFLTYFQNEAQLEKSRLLSDRFSAERPKGSFSTLEIQRTEQGDSAMYLCASSLSMGGIEQFFGPGTRLTVL.